This T cell receptor beta chain was recovered during a study of metastatic and nonmetastatic thyroid tumors. For the study at large: The study looked at repertoires side by side in blood and in tumor or nodule tissue from malignant and benign thyroid patients.

In its sample, this clone was seen a few times. Antigen: not known. Authors' analysis steps: Clinicopathological groups differed in CDR3, with these differences serving to build a distant-metastasis classifier for papillary thyroid cancer. TCRdb re-analyzed the PCR reads through MiXCR. TCRdb, not the original authors, processed these V and J calls. The table records some 30,000 clones, about 4% of them present only once. J lost 1 base, V lost 3 bases, and 1 base had no gene match. The CDR3 runs 14 residues. Germline loops: CDR1 KGHDR, CDR2 SFDVKD. Study conclusions and caveats: Reportedly, malignant thyroid tumors had significantly higher TCR beta diversity than benign nodules, in blood and tumor.

Thyroid surgery was performed in patients who had received no treatment beforehand. The specimen was blood. The TCR sequence derives from a female donor with papillary thyroid cancer or a benign thyroid nodule (not recorded which). Some clones in this sample may be carry-over from other donors' samples. The chain has TRBV24-1 and TRBJ2-5; 7 bases map to TRBD1. The CDR3 region has the DNA TGTGCCACCAGTGATAGGGACAGCCAAGAGACCCAGTACTTC. It translates to CATSDRDSQETQYF.